The present entry profiles one T cell receptor (beta chain) with its context. Its target antigen remains unknown. No much larger clone is present one base from it, and per-base qualities are unavailable. Unmatched junction bases come to 7, with V trimmed by 3 bases and J by 6 bases. Its CDR3 holds 15 amino acids, cysteine through phenylalanine. Kept here is only the CDR3 DNA, which spans 45 bases and is read in frame from base 1. CDR1 and CDR2 (KGHSH, LQKENI) derive from the germline V gene. One collaborating source in Seattle enrolled patients during active infection and followed them longitudinally through the course of disease. The collaborating institutions used their own protocols to collect whole blood in K2EDTA tubes. For TCRbeta analysis, collaborator samples were shipped as frozen whole blood, as isolated PBMCs, or as DNA extracted from either sample type. This specimen belongs to a study of blood T cell repertoires in COVID-19 (dated by TCRdb to about 2020). With regard to the full study: The collaborator samples originated in the United States, Italy and Spain and spanned the acute and convalescent phases of COVID-19. The material from the prospective study consisted of cDNA or gDNA derived from T cells, B-cell-depleted T cells, or PBMCs. The dataset comprised deeply sampled blood TCRbeta repertoires from subjects exposed to, actively infected with, or recovered from COVID-19. The repertoires were released in a freely available public database intended as a resource for research on the immune response to SARS-CoV-2. Samples were obtained from the ongoing ImmuneRACE study (first 160 participants) and from 1,200 or so subjects provided by 6 global collaborators. The sample metadata nearly always contained a de-identified subject ID, COVID-19 status, age in years and sex. Where available, HLA class I and class II types were taken from metadata supplied by the sample provider and were not determined by assay-based typing.

Study-level results and caveats: How much clinical and demographic metadata was included differed by source and by participant, and the metadata was provided uncurated.

The immunoSEQ Assay, a bias-controlled multiplex PCR, was used to amplify TCRbeta CDR3 regions from genomic DNA. The paper's data handling went like this. The number of nucleated cells in each sample was estimated by amplification of reference gene primers within the assay. To quantify the absolute abundance of each unique TCRbeta CDR3 rearrangement, sequence reads were collapsed and filtered. For each sample, productive Simpson clonality was calculated by taking the square root of Simpson's diversity index across productive rearrangements. The clones in this table, taken by TCRdb from immuneACCESS, are in-frame only. Not every clone is retained; where verified, under half of the shortfall comes from an unresolved V gene, and the cause of the rest is unknown. V and J calls and clone size follow that table, whereas D and trimming were derived from the DNA. In this sample the table shows 200,000 to 300,000 clones, approximately 86% of which occur a single time. The top ten clones comprise around 5% of the sample.

The rearrangement combines TRBV18 with TRBJ1-5; 8 bases in the middle match TRBD1. Sequenced: peripheral blood. The sequence derives from a woman aged 55 to 70 with COVID-19, enrolled during active disease. The CDR3: CASSPGRGLGQPQHF. The nucleotide sequence reads as follows: TGTGCCAGCTCACCGGGCAGGGGGCTTGGTCAGCCCCAGCATTTT. Here the CDR3 is joined to the reference TRBV18 and TRBJ1-5 genes, and the full variable domain is: NAGVMQNPRHLVRRRGQEARLRCSPMKGHSHVYWYRQLPEEGLKFMVYLQKENIIDESGMPKERFSAEFPKEGPSILRIQQVVRGDSAAYFCASSPGRGLGQPQHFGDGTRLSIL.